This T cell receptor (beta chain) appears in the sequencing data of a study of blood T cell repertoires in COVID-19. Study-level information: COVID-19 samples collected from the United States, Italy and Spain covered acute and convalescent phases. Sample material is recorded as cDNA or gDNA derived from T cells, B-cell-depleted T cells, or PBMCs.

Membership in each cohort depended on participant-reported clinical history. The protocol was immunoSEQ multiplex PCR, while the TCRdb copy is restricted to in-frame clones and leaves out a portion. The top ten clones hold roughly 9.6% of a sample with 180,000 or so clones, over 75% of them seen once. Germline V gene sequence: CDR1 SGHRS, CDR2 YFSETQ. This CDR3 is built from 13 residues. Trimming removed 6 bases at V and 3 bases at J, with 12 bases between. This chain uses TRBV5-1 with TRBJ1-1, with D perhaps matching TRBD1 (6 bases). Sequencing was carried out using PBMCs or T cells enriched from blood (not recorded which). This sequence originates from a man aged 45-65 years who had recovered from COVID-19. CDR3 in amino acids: CASKTGWDTEAFF. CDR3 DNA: TGCGCCAGCAAAACAGGGTGGGACACTGAAGCTTTCTTT.